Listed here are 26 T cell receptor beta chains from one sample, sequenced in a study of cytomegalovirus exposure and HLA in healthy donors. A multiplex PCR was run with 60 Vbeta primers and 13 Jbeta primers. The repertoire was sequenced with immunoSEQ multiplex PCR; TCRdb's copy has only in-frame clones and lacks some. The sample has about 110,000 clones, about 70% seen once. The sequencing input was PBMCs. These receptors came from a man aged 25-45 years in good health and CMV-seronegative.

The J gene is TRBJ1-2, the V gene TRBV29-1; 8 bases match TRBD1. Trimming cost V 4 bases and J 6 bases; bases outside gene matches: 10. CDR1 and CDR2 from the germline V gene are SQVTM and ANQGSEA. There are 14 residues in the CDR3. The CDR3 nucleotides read TGCAGCGTTGCCCGGGGCAGGGGGCTAGATGGCTACACCTTC. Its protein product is CSVARGRGLDGYTF.

Here the CDR3 DNA reads TGTGCCAGCAGTGAATCCTACACCATATATTTT. It specifies CASSESYTIYF. The chain has TRBV2 and TRBJ1-3; D is ambiguous. The CDR3 loop spans 11 amino acids. Trimming shortened V by 2 bases and J by 8 bases, and 4 bases separated the two germline ends. Germline V CDR1 and CDR2: SNHLY, FYNNEI.

The CDR3 sequence is CASSTSTTAAYGYTF. The CDR3, as DNA: TGTGCCAGCAGTACCTCCACGACAGCAGCTTATGGCTACACCTTC. The rearrangement links TRBV6-5 to TRBJ1-2; possible D gene TRBD1, 5 bases. Between the trimmed V and J ends, which lost 5 bases and 5 bases, there was a span of 18 bases. CDR3 length: 15 amino acids. Germline values: CDR1 MNHEY, CDR2 SVGAGI.

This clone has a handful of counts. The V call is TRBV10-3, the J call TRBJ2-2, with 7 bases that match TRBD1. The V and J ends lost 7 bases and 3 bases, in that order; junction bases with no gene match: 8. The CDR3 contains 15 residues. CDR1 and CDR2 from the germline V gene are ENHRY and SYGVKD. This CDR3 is CAIKGSGQYTGELFF. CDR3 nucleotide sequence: TGTGCCATCAAGGGCTCGGGACAGTACACCGGGGAGCTGTTTTTT.

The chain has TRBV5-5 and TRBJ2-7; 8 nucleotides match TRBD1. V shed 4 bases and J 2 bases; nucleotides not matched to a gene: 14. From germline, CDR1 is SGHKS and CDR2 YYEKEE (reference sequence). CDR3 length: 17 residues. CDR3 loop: CASSAKGRAGGPYEQYF. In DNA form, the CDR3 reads TGTGCCAGCAGCGCAAAAGGTCGAGCAGGGGGCCCCTACGAGCAGTACTTC.

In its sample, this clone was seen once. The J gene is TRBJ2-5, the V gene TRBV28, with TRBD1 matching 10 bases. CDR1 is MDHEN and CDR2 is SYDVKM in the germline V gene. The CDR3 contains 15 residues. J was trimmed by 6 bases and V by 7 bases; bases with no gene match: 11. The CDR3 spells CASTKPTGGAKTQYF. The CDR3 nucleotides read TGTGCCAGCACTAAACCGACAGGGGGCGCGAAGACCCAGTACTTC. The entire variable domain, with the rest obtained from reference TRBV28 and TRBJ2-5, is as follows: DVKVTQSSRYLVKRTGEKVFLECVQDMDHENMFWYRQDPGLGLRLIYFSYDVKMKEKGDIPEGYSVSREKKERFSLILESASTNQTSMYLCASTKPTGGAKTQYFGPGTRLLVL.

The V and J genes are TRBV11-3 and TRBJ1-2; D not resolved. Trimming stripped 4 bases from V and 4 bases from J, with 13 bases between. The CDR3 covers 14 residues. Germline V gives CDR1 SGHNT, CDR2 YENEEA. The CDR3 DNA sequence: TGTGCCAGCAGCTCAGGTCGGGGTGCCTATGGCTACACCTTC. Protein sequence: CASSSGRGAYGYTF.

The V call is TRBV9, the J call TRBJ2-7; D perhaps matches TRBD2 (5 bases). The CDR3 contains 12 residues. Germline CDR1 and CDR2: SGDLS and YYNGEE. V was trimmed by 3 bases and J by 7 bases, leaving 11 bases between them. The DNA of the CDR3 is TGTGCCAGCAGCGGGATGGGGAGTGAGCAGTACTTC. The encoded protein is CASSGMGSEQYF.

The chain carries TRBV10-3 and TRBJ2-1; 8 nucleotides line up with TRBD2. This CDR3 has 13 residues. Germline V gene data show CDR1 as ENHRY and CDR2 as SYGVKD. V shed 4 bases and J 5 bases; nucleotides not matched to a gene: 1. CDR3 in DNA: TGTGCCATCAGTGCGGGAGGGGACAATGAGCAGTTCTTC. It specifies CAISAGGDNEQFF.

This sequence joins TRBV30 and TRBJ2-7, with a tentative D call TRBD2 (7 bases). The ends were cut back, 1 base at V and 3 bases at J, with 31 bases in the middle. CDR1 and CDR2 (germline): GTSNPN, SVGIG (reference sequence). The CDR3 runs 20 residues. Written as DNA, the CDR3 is TGTGCCTGGAGTGAAAGGGGGGGAACTAGAACCCCTCACGGGGTCTACGAGCAGTACTTC. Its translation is CAWSERGGTRTPHGVYEQYF.

The CDR3 nucleotides read TGTGCCAGCAGTTCCTCAGGCGCAACTAATGAAAAACTGTTTTTT. This codes for CASSSSGATNEKLFF. The chain couples TRBV28 to TRBJ1-4; D not resolved. Germline V lookup: CDR1 MDHEN, CDR2 SYDVKM. This CDR3 is 15 amino acids long. V was trimmed by 4 bases and J by 0 bases, leaving 9 bases between them.

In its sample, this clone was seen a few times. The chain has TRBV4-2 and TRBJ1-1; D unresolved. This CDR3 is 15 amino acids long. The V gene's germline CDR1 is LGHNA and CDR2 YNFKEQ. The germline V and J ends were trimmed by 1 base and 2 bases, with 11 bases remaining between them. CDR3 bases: TGTGCCAGCAGCCAAGGCGGGCAAACAAACACTGAAGCTTTCTTT. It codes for CASSQGGQTNTEAFF.

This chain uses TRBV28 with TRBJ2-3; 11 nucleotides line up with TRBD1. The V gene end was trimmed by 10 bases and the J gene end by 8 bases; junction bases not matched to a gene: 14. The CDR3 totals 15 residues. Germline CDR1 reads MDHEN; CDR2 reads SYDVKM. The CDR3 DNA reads TGTGCCACCCATCTCCGGGACAGGGGGAAGGGTACGCAGTATTTT. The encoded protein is CATHLRDRGKGTQYF.

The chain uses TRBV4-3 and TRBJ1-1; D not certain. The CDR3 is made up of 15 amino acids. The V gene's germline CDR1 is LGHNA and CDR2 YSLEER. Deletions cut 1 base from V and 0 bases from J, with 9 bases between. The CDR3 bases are TGCGCCAGCAGCCAAGGTGGAGGGCTGAACACTGAAGCTTTCTTT. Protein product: CASSQGGGLNTEAFF.

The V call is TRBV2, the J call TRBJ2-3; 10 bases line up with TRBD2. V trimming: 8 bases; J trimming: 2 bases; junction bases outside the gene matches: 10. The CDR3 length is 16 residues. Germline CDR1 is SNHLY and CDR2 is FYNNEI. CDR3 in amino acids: CASLSGLARVTDTQYF. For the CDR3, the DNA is TGTGCCAGCCTTTCGGGACTAGCGCGGGTCACAGATACGCAGTATTTT.

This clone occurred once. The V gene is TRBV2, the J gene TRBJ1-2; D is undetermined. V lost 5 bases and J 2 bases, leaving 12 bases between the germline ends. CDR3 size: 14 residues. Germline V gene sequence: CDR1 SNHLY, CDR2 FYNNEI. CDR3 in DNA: TGTGCCAGCAGTCCCTCGACGGGAAACTATGGCTACACCTTC. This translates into CASSPSTGNYGYTF.

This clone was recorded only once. The CDR3: CASRSSGVYNEQFF. For the CDR3, the DNA is TGTGCCAGCAGGTCTAGCGGAGTATACAATGAGCAGTTCTTC. This chain uses TRBV7-2 with TRBJ2-1; TRBD2 aligns across 7 bases. This CDR3 comprises 14 residues. From germline, CDR1 is SGHTA and CDR2 FQGNSA. The V segment lost 6 bases and the J segment 4 bases; nucleotides outside the gene matches: 6. The entire variable domain, with the rest obtained from reference TRBV7-2 and TRBJ2-1, is as follows: GAGVSQSPSNKVTEKGKDVELRCDPISGHTALYWYRQSLGQGLEFLIYFQGNSAPDKSGLPSDRFSAERTGGSVSTLTIQRTQQEDSAVYLCASRSSGVYNEQFFGPGTRLTVL.

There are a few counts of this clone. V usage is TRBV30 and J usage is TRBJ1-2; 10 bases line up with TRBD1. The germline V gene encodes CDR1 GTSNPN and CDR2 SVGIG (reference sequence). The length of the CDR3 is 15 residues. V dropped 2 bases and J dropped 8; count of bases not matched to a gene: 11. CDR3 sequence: CAWSLLHGTGDGYTF. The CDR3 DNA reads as TGTGCCTGGAGTTTACTACACGGGACAGGGGACGGCTACACCTTC.

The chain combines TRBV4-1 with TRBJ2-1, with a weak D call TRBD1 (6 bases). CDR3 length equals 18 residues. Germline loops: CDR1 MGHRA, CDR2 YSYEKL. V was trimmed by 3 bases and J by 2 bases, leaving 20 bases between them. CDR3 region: CASSQAVRGRGTYNEQFF. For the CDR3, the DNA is TGCGCCAGCAGCCAGGCGGTCAGGGGAAGGGGAACCTACAATGAGCAGTTCTTC.

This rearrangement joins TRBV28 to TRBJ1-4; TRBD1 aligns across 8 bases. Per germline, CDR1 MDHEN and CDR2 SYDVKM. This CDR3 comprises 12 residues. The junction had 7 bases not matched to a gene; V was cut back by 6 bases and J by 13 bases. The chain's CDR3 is CASRIPGQALFF. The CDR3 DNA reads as TGTGCCAGCAGGATACCGGGACAGGCACTGTTTTTT.

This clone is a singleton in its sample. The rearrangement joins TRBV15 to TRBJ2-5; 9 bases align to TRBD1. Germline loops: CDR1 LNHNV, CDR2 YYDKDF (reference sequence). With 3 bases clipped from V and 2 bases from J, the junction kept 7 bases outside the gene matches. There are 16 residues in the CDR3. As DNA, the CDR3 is TGTGCCACCAGCAGGGGACAGGGTCGCTCTCAAGAGACCCAGTACTTC. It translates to CATSRGQGRSQETQYF.

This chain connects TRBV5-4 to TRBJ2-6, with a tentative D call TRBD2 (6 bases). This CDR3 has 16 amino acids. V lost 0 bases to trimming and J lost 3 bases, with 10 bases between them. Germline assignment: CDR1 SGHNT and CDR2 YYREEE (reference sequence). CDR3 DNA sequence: TGTGCCAGCAGCTTGGCGGGGGATGTTGGGGCCAACGTCCTGACTTTC. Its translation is CASSLAGDVGANVLTF.

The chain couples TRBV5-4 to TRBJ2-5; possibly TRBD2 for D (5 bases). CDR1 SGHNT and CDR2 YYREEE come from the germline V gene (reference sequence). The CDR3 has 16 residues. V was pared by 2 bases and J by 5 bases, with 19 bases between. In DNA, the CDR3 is TGTGCCAGCAGCTTTGGCTCGGCGAGGGCTAGGGAGACCCAGTACTTC. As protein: CASSFGSARARETQYF.

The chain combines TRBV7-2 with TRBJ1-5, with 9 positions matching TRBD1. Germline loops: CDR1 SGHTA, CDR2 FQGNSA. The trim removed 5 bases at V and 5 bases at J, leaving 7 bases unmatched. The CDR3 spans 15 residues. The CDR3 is CASSKDRGGDQPQHF. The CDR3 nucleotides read TGTGCCAGCAGCAAAGACAGGGGGGGGGATCAGCCCCAGCATTTT.

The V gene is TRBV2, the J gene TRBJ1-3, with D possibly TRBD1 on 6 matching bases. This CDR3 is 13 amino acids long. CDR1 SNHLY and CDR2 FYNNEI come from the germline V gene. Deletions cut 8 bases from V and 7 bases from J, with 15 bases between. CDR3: CASSGQTQNTIYF. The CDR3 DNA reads TGTGCCAGCTCCGGACAGACTCAGAACACCATATATTTT. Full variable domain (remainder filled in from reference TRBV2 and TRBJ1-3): EPEVTQTPSHQVTQMGQEVILRCVPISNHLYFYWYRQILGQKVEFLVSFYNNEISEKSEIFDDQFSVERPDGSNFTLKIRSTKLEDSAMYFCASSGQTQNTIYFGEGSWLTVV.

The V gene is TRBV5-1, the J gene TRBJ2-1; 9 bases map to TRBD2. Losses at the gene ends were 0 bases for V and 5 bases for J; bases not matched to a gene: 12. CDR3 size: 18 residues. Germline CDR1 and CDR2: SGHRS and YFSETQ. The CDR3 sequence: CASSLGAWSGRSNNEQFF. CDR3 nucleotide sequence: TGCGCCAGCAGCTTGGGTGCGTGGAGCGGGAGGTCGAACAATGAGCAGTTCTTC.